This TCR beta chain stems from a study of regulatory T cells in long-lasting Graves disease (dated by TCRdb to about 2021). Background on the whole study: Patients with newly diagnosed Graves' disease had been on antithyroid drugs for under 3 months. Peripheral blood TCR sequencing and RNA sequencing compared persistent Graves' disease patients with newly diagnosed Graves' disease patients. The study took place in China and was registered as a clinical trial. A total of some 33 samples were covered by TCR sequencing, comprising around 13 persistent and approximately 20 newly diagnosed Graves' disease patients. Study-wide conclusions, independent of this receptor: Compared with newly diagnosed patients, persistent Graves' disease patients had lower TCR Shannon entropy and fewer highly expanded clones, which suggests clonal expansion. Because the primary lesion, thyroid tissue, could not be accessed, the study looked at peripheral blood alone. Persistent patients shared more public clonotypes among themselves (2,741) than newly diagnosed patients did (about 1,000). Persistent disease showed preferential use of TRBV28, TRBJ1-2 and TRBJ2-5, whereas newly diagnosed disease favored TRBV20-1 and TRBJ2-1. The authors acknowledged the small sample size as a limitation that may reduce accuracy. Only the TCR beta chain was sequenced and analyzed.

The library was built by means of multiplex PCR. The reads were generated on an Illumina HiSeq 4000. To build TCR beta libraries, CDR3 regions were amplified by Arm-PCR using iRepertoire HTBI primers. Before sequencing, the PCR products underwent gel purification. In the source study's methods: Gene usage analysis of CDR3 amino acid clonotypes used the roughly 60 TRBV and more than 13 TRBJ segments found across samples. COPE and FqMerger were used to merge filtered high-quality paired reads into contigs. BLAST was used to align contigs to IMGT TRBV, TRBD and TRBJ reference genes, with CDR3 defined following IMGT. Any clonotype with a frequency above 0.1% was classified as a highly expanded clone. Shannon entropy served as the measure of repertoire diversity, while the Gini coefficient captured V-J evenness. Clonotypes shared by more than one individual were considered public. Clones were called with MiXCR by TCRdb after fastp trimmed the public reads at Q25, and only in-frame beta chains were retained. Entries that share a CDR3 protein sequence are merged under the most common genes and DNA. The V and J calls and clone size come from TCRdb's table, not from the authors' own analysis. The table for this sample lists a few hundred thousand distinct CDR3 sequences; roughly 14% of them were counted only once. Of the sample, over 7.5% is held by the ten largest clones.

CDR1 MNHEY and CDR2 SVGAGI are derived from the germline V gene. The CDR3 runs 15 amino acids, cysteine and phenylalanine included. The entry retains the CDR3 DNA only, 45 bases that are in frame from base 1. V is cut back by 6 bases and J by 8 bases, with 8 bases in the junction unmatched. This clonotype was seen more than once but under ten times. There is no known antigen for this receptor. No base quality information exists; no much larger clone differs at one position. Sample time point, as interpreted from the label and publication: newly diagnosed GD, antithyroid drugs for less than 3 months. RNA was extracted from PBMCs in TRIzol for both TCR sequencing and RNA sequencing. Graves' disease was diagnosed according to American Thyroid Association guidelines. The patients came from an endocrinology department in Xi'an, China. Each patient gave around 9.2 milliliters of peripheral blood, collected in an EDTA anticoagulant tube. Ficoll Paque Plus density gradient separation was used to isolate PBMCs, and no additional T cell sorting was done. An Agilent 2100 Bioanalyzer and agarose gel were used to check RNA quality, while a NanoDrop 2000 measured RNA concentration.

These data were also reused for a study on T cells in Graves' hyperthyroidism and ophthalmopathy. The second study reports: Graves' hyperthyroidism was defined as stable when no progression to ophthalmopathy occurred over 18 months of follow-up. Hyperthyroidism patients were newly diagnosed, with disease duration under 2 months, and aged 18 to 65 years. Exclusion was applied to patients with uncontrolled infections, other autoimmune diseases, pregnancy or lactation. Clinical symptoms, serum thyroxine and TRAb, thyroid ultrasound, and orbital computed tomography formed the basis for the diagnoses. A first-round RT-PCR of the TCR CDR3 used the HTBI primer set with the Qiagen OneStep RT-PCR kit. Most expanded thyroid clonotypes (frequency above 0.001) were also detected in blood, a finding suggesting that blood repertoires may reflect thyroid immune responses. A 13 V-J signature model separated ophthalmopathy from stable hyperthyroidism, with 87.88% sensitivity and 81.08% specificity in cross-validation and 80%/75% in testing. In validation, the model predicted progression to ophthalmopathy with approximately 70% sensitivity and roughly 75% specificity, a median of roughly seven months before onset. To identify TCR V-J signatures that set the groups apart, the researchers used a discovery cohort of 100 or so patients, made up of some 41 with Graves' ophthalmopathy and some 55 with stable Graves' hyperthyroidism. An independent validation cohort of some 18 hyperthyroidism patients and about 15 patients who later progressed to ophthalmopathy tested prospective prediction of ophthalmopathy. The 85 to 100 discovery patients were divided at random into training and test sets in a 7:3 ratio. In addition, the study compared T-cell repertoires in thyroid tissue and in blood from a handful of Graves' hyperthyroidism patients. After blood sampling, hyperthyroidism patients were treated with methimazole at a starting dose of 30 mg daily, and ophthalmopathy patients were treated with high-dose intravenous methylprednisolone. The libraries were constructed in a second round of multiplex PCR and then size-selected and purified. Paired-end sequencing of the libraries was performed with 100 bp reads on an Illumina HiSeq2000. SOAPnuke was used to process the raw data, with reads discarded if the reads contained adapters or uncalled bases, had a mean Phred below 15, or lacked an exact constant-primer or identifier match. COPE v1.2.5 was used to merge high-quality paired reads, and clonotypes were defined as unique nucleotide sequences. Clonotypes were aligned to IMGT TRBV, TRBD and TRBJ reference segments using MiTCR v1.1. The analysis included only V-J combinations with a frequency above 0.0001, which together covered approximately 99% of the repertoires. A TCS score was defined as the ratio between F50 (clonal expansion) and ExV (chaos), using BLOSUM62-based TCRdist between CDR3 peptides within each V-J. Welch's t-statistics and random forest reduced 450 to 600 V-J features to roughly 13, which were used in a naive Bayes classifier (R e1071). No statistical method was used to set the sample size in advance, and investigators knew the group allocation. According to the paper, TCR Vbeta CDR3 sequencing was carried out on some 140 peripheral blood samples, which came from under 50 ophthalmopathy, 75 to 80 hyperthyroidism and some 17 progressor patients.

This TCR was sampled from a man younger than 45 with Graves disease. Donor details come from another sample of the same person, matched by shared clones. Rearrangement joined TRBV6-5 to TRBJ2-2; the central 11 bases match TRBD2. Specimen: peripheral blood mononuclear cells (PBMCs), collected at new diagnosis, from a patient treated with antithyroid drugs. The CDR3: CASRLLAGDGGELFF. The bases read TGTGCCAGCAGGTTACTAGCGGGAGACGGAGGGGAGCTGTTTTTT.